Only a few counts were recorded for the clone carrying this T cell receptor (beta chain). What it binds is not known. Germline values: CDR1 SNHLY, CDR2 FYNNEI. The CDR3 consists of 13 residues. With 2 bases removed from V and 4 bases from J, the gap between germline ends came to 9 bases. TCRdb itself ran the 5' RACE reads through MiXCR, one entry per CDR3 protein. There are 340,000 or so distinct CDR3 sequences in the sample; around 13% occur only once, and 2.5% to 4% lies in the top ten. This entry belongs to a study of T cells after yellow fever vaccination. Whole-study results and caveats: It was a small share of clonotypes that appeared in both CD4 and CD8 compartments. Abundant bulk-derived clonotypes could contaminate FACS-sorted repertoires.

The sequences come from CD4+ T cells sorted from PBMCs, collected 15 days after the yellow fever booster vaccination. The clonotype was recovered from a man between 18 and 35 years old who received the YFV17D yellow fever vaccine. The gene calls are TRBV2 and TRBJ2-7; unclear D gene. The CDR3 DNA sequence: TGTGCCAGCAGTGAAATCTTTGGGTACGAGCAGTACTTC. This gives the protein CASSEIFGYEQYF.